This T cell receptor (beta chain) came from a study of blood T cell repertoires in COVID-19. Study-level information: COVID-19 samples collected from the United States, Italy and Spain covered acute and convalescent phases.

Enrollees, roughly 18 to 89 years old, lived in 24 US areas. Participant-given clinical history determined each cohort assignment. CDR1 SGHTA and CDR2 FQGNSA come from the germline V gene. CDR3 size: 15 residues. V dropped 5 bases and J dropped 4; count of bases not matched to a gene: 9. How the authors handled the data: Nucleated cell counts were estimated from reference gene primer amplification. Data came from immunoSEQ multiplex PCR; TCRdb stores just in-frame clones and leaves some out. V and J calls plus clone size are reproduced from that table; the DNA served to infer D and trimming. Altogether under 200,000 clones are present, more than 75% being singletons, with the ten largest covering about 6.3%.

This sequence was found in a woman between 45 and 65 years old who had recovered from COVID-19. V gene TRBV7-2 combines with J gene TRBJ1-2; 8 bases fit TRBD1. Material: PBMCs or T cells enriched from blood (not recorded which). The CDR3 loop reads CASSVDPGGGYGYTF. The DNA for the CDR3 is TGTGCCAGCAGCGTAGACCCAGGGGGCGGCTATGGCTACACCTTC.